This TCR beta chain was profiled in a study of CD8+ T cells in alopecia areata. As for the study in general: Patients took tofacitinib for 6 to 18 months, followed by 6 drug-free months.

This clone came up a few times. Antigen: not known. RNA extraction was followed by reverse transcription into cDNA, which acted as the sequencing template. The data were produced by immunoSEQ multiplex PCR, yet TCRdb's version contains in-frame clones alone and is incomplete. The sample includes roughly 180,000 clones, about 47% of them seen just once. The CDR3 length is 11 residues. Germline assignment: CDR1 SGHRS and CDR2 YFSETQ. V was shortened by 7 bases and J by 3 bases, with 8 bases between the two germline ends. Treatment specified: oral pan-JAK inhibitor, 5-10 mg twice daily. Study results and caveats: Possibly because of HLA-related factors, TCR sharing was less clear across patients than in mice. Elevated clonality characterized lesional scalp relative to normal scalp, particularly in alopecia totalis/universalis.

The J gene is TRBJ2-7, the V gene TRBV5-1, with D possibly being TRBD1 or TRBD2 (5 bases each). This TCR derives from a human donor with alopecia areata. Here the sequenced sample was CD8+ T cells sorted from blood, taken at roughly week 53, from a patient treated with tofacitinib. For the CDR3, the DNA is TGCGCCAGCCGGGACCTCTACGAGCAGTACTTC. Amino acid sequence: CASRDLYEQYF.